This paragraph reports one T cell receptor (beta chain). The V gene end was trimmed by 2 bases and the J gene end by 2 bases; junction bases not matched to a gene: 6. The CDR3 contains 16 residues. In germline, CDR1 is SGHAT, CDR2 FQNNGV. This specimen comes from a study of sequential checkpoint blockade in melanoma. Study-wide background: Arm A got nivolumab then ipilimumab; arm B the reverse, 1:1. Both treatment sequences were followed by maintenance nivolumab.

Treatment here: randomized to nivolumab then ipilimumab (arm A) or the reverse (arm B). Patients had received no earlier DNA-damaging chemotherapy. From thawed PBMCs, live CD3+CD8+ cells negative for CD19 and CD56 were sorted. Sequenced by immunoSEQ multiplex PCR; TCRdb stores in-frame clones only, minus some. This table holds tens of thousands of clones, nearly 70% found once. The gene calls are TRBV11-2 and TRBJ2-7, with 10 bases identical to TRBD1. This sequence originates from a human donor with melanoma. The specimen comprised CD8+ T cells sorted from blood (inferred from file names), sampled from a patient given nivolumab and ipilimumab in sequence. CDR3 in DNA: TGTGCCAGCAGCTTATTGGGGACAGGGGTCGCCTACGAGCAGTACGTC. It encodes CASSLLGTGVAYEQYV.